Sequencing of this TCR beta chain was carried out in a study of blood T cells in healthy people across ages. The wider study: Per two T cells, about one barcoded beta molecule was captured through template switching.

The CDR3 totals 13 residues. Germline V gives CDR1 LGHDT, CDR2 YNNKEL (reference sequence). Trimming at V came to 4 bases and at J to 7 bases, leaving 2 bases not matched to a gene. Each sample yielded at least 5.5 micrograms of PBMC total RNA. The study's findings and limits: Long-lived and aged donors differed, with more naive CD4+ cells and higher diversity in the long-lived.

Primed by a sample-barcoded 5' primer and a J-beta primer mix, a second PCR proceeded for 7 to 11 cycles. TCRdb called the 5' RACE reads again in MiXCR, with one record for every CDR3 protein. The repertoire holds about 640,000 distinct CDR3 sequences, with around 54% as singletons. In regard to this clonotype: Its specificity is unknown.

The sequenced sample was blood. The origin of this receptor is a man in his 60s in good health. The V gene is TRBV3-1, the J gene TRBJ2-1; 9 bases line up with TRBD2. The CDR3 sequence: CASSRSGRNEQFF. CDR3 bases: TGTGCCAGCAGCCGCAGCGGGAGGAATGAGCAGTTCTTC.